This T cell receptor beta chain stems from a study of patients and donors after allogeneic stem cell transplantation (dated by TCRdb to the early 2020s). The method was RT-PCR. This sample was sequenced with a NextSeq 550. The public sequencing data were trimmed at Q25 with fastp and processed into clonotypes with MiXCR by TCRdb, which kept only in-frame beta chains. Each record represents a unique CDR3 protein, reported with the most common genes and DNA among its rows. The sample table shows under 170,000 distinct CDR3 sequences, and 30% to 45% are seen once. The ten largest account for roughly 52% of the sample. This clonotype was found a few times. Its specific antigen is unknown. Per-base quality was not reported, and no clone a single base away is much larger than it. From its cysteine to its phenylalanine, the CDR3 spans 13 amino acids. Here the CDR3 DNA is all that survives: 39 bases in frame from base 1. The junction shows trimming of 6 bases on V and 6 bases on J, and the gene matches do not reach 6 bases of it.

Here the chain combines TRBV12-3 or TRBV12-4 and TRBJ1-2, with TRBD1 matching 8 junction bases. Sequencing was carried out using blood, either unsorted or a sorted T cell fraction (not recorded which). This receptor was identified in a human donor who was either an allogeneic HSCT recipient or a stem cell or donor lymphocyte infusion donor (not recorded which). It is not recorded whose cells these are; they may come from a transplant donor. The CDR3: CASRSAGGHGYTF. DNA sequence: TGTGCCAGCAGATCTGCAGGGGGCCATGGCTACACCTTC.